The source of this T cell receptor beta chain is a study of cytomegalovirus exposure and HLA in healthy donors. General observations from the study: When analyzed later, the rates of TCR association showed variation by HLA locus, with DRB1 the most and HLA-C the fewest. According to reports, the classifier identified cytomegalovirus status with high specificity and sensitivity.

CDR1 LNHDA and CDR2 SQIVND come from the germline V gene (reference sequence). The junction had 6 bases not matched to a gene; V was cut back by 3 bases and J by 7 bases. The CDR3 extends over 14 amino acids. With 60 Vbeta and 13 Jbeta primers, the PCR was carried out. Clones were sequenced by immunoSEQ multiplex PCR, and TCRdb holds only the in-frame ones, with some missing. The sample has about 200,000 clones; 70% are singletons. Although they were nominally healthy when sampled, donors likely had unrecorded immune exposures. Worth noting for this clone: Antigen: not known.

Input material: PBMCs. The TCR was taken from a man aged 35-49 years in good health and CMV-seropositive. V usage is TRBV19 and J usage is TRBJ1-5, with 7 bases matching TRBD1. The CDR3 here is CASSMAGGGQPQHF. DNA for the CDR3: TGTGCCAGTAGTATGGCGGGAGGGGGCCAGCCCCAGCATTTT.